Listed below are T cell receptor beta chains from one sample, sequenced in a study of blood T cell repertoires in COVID-19. Produced via immunoSEQ multiplex PCR; TCRdb's table is partial and in-frame only. The sample contains around 330,000 clones, about nine tenths of which appear only once. The sample consisted of PBMCs or T cells enriched from blood (not recorded which). These receptors were obtained from a middle-aged woman who had recovered from COVID-19. CDR3s leave out the opening cysteine and the closing phenylalanine or tryptophan. Each record gives: V gene, J gene, CDR3 protein.

TRBV5-6,TRBJ2-1,ASSLGRANEQF
TRBV6-5,TRBJ2-2,ASSYFGNTGELF
TRBV19,TRBJ2-1,ASSIGTNEQF
TRBV5-4,TRBJ2-1,ASSLVYRGDNEQF
TRBV18,TRBJ2-1,ASSSSQNNEQF
TRBV4-1,TRBJ2-7,ASSQAEPGLAGGPSYEQY
TRBV5-6,TRBJ2-1,ASSVDRSSYNEQF
TRBV7-3,TRBJ2-5,ASSLSSQETQY
TRBV7-9,TRBJ2-1,ASILGSPGNEQF
TRBV7-9,TRBJ1-1,ASSPGQQMNTEAF
TRBV7-7,TRBJ2-5,ASSRLAGGPQGTQY